One sample yielded the 26 T cell receptor beta chains listed below, sequenced in a study of cytomegalovirus exposure and HLA in healthy donors. PCR primers comprised 60 Vbeta and 13 Jbeta primers. This table comes from immunoSEQ multiplex PCR, and its TCRdb copy is limited to in-frame clones, with some not included. The sample includes 150,000 or so clones, roughly 66% seen only once; the top ten take around 1.6%. The sample comprised PBMCs. The origin of the receptors is a woman between 18 and 29 years old in good health and CMV-seronegative.

This clone was counted a few times. The chain has TRBV2 and TRBJ1-5; the D gene is possibly TRBD1 (5 bases). Trimming shortened V by 6 bases and J by 4 bases, and 16 bases separated the two germline ends. The germline V gene has CDR1 SNHLY and CDR2 FYNNEI. This CDR3 contains 15 residues. Here the CDR3 reads CASRDDSSQNQPQHF. The DNA for the CDR3 is TGTGCCAGCAGGGACGACAGTTCCCAAAATCAGCCCCAGCATTTT.

The V gene is TRBV7-9, the J gene TRBJ1-4, with 7 positions matching TRBD1. Germline assignment: CDR1 SEHNR and CDR2 FQNEAQ (reference sequence). The CDR3 length is 18 residues. V lost 8 bases to trimming and J lost 5 bases; unmatched junction nucleotides: 20. The CDR3 region has the DNA TGTGCCAGCCTACGAAGGACAGGTGCCGGTCCGGGCAATGAAAAACTGTTTTTT. Protein: CASLRRTGAGPGNEKLFF.

The V gene is TRBV6-6, the J gene TRBJ2-7; D might be TRBD1 (5 bases). The CDR3 totals 14 residues. The V gene's germline CDR1 is MNHNY and CDR2 SVGAGI (reference sequence). Trimming took 6 bases from V and 2 from J, leaving 14 bases between them. The CDR3 region has the DNA TGTGCCAGCAGGGACGACTGGACAACCTACGAGCAGTACGTC. Amino acids: CASRDDWTTYEQYV.

This chain links TRBV9 with TRBJ2-7, with 7 positions matching TRBD1. This CDR3 is built from 15 residues. J lost 5 bases, V lost 0 bases, and 8 bases had no gene match. CDR1 is SGDLS and CDR2 is YYNGEE in the germline V gene. The CDR3 nucleotides read TGTGCCAGCAGCGTAGCACAGGGGAGTTTCCACGAGCAGTACTTC. Translation: CASSVAQGSFHEQYF.

The V gene is TRBV7-9, the J gene TRBJ1-1; D ambiguous. Trimming removed 5 bases from V and 4 bases from J, with 17 bases in between. The CDR3 has 15 amino acids. Germline loops: CDR1 SEHNR, CDR2 FQNEAQ (reference sequence). The CDR3 DNA reads as TGTGCCAGCAGCCTCCTGGACTCGCTGCTCACTGAAGCTTTCTTT. Translated, it gives CASSLLDSLLTEAFF.

The chain carries TRBV9 and TRBJ2-3, with 7 bases that match TRBD2. The trim removed 0 bases at V and 5 bases at J, leaving 6 bases unmatched. The germline gives CDR1 SGDLS, CDR2 YYNGEE. The CDR3 consists of 15 residues. The CDR3 coding sequence is TGTGCCAGCAGCGTAGTGGGAGGGCTTGGAGATACGCAGTATTTT. This encodes CASSVVGGLGDTQYF.

The chain joins TRBV7-2 to TRBJ2-3; 7 bases are a match to TRBD2. The CDR3 runs to 15 residues. CDR1 is SGHTA and CDR2 is FQGNSA in the germline V gene. V was pared by 1 base and J by 4 bases, with 5 bases of the junction left unmatched. CDR3 loop: CASSLGWGGSDTQYF. DNA for the CDR3: TGTGCCAGCAGCTTAGGGTGGGGGGGATCAGATACGCAGTATTTT.

This clone was counted only a few times. The V call is TRBV28, the J call TRBJ2-5, with D possibly matching TRBD2 (6 bases). The DNA matches TRBJ2-7 better at its end, which makes the J call doubtful. The CDR3 has 13 amino acids. Germline assignment: CDR1 MDHEN and CDR2 SYDVKM. Here the CDR3 reads CASSVGGPYEQYF. CDR3 coding DNA: TGTGCCAGCAGTGTCGGGGGACCCTACGAGCAGTACTTC.

This chain uses TRBV28 with TRBJ2-7, with 12 bases matching TRBD1. Per the germline V gene, CDR1 is MDHEN and CDR2 is SYDVKM. Germline trimming cut 5 bases from V and 6 bases from J; bases unmatched to any gene: 5. This CDR3 spans 14 amino acids. In nucleotides, the CDR3 is TGTGCCAGCAGTACGGGACAGGGGGCCAGCGAGCAGTACTTC. Translated: CASSTGQGASEQYF.

The chain recombines TRBV4-3 with TRBJ1-4; D perhaps matches TRBD1 (6 bases). CDR1 LGHNA and CDR2 YSLEER come from the germline V gene. Deletions cut 2 bases from V and 8 bases from J, with 18 bases between. The CDR3 spans 16 residues. CDR3 loop: CASSQSLAGAWEKLFF. CDR3 nucleotide sequence: TGCGCCAGCAGCCAATCCCTGGCAGGGGCATGGGAAAAACTGTTTTTT.

This sequence joins TRBV7-4 and TRBJ1-1; 7 bases fit TRBD1. J gave up 0 bases and V 2 bases, and 21 bases lay outside the gene matches. The CDR3 spans 21 residues. Germline CDR1 and CDR2: SGHVT and SQSDAQ. The CDR3 loop reads CASSLPAGLTGTENLNTEAFF. The CDR3 DNA reads TGTGCCAGCAGCTTACCCGCGGGGCTTACCGGGACAGAAAACCTGAACACTGAAGCTTTCTTT.

This clone has just a few counts. CDR3 DNA: TGTGCCAGCAGCTTGGTTGCAGGGGCGCGGAATTCACCCCTCCACTTT. This encodes CASSLVAGARNSPLHF. The V call is TRBV5-6, the J call TRBJ1-6, with a weak D call TRBD1 (6 bases). The CDR3 is 16 amino acids. CDR1 is SGHDT and CDR2 is YYEEEE in the germline V gene. Between the trimmed V and J ends, which lost 0 bases and 7 bases, there was a span of 14 bases. The full variable domain, rest sourced from reference TRBV5-6 and TRBJ1-6, is DAGVTQSPTHLIKTRGQQVTLRCSPKSGHDTVSWYQQALGQGPQFIFQYYEEEERQRGNFPDRFSGHQFPNYSSELNVNALLLGDSALYLCASSLVAGARNSPLHFGNGTRLTVT.

The V call is TRBV21-1, the J call TRBJ1-3. TRBV21-1 is recorded as a pseudogene. This CDR3 has 13 amino acids. The CDR3, as DNA: TGTGCCACCGTTATCCTCTCTGGAAACACCATATATTTT. As protein: CATVILSGNTIYF.

V and J are TRBV18 and TRBJ1-2; TRBD1 matches 7 bases. CDR3 length equals 17 residues. CDR1 and CDR2 from the germline V gene are KGHSH and LQKENI. Germline trimming cut 3 bases from V and 4 bases from J; bases unmatched to any gene: 14. The CDR3 DNA is TGTGCCAGCTCACCTAGGGTTGCCGGGACAGACAGCTATGGCTACACCTTC. Translating gives CASSPRVAGTDSYGYTF. Looking up the rest from reference TRBV18 and TRBJ1-2 gives the full variable domain: NAGVMQNPRHLVRRRGQEARLRCSPMKGHSHVYWYRQLPEEGLKFMVYLQKENIIDESGMPKERFSAEFPKEGPSILRIQQVVRGDSAAYFCASSPRVAGTDSYGYTFGSGTRLTVV.

This clone was found once. The V call is TRBV7-6, the J call TRBJ1-1, with D maybe TRBD1 (5 bases). The CDR3 is made up of 14 amino acids. V lost 0 bases and J 5 bases, leaving 10 bases between the germline ends. CDR1 is SGHVS and CDR2 is FNYEAQ in the germline V gene. The CDR3 region is CASSLAGEGTEAFF. In nucleotides, the CDR3 is TGTGCCAGCAGCTTAGCAGGGGAGGGAACTGAAGCTTTCTTT.

The CDR3 coding sequence is TGTGCCAGCAGCGGGACAGGGGTTGGGGCCAACGTCCTGACTTTC. Its translation: CASSGTGVGANVLTF. The chain is built from TRBV9 and TRBJ2-6, with 9 positions matching TRBD1. V was clipped by 3 bases and J by 3 bases; unmatched bases: 1. Germline V lookup: CDR1 SGDLS, CDR2 YYNGEE. This CDR3 spans 15 amino acids.

The CDR3 protein is CASSQGWGIQGSPLHF. CDR3 bases: TGCGCCAGCAGCCAAGGTTGGGGGATACAGGGGTCACCCCTCCACTTT. The gene calls are TRBV4-1 and TRBJ1-6; 7 nucleotides match TRBD1. V shed 1 base, J shed 10 bases, and the junction held 10 bases outside the gene matches. Germline V gives CDR1 MGHRA, CDR2 YSYEKL. CDR3 length: 16 residues.

This chain joins TRBV28 and TRBJ1-2, with D possibly being TRBD1 (6 bases). CDR3 length: 11 residues. V lost 8 bases and J 4 bases, leaving 8 bases between the germline ends. Germline loops: CDR1 MDHEN, CDR2 SYDVKM. DNA for the CDR3: TGTGCCAGCGGGGGCGTCTATGGCTACACCTTC. Its translation: CASGGVYGYTF.

DNA for the CDR3: TGCGCCAGCAGCCCGGGACTCGCTACTAGCACAGATACGCAGTATTTT. It codes for CASSPGLATSTDTQYF. The chain employs TRBV5-1 and TRBJ2-3; a weak D match, TRBD2 (6 bases). V was clipped by 4 bases and J by 0 bases, with 15 bases between them. The CDR3 covers 16 residues. The germline gives CDR1 SGHRS, CDR2 YFSETQ.

The V gene is TRBV6-1, the J gene TRBJ2-1; tentative D call: TRBD2 (5 bases). The CDR3 extends over 14 amino acids. Trimming cost V 9 bases and J 9 bases, with 21 bases left between them. Germline V gene data show CDR1 as MNHNS and CDR2 as SASEGT. The DNA for the CDR3 is TGTGCCAGTTCTTGGGGTGTAACCGGAGGTGAGCAGTTCTTC. It encodes CASSWGVTGGEQFF.

As DNA, the CDR3 is TGTGCCAGCAGCCAAGTGATCGGACAGCGGCCCCAAGGCTACACCTTC. This sequence encodes CASSQVIGQRPQGYTF. This chain links TRBV14 with TRBJ1-2; D may be TRBD1 (6 bases). V dropped 1 base and J dropped 8 bases, with 20 bases sitting between them. In germline, CDR1 is SGHDN, CDR2 FVKESK. The CDR3 contains 16 residues.

In its sample, this clone was seen a few times. The genes are TRBV7-2 and TRBJ2-5; 11 bases map to TRBD1. In germline, CDR1 is SGHTA, CDR2 FQGNSA. The CDR3 is 15 amino acids. The trim removed 2 bases at V and 4 bases at J, leaving 3 bases unmatched. The CDR3 spells CASSLLGQGAETQYF. The CDR3 bases are TGTGCCAGCAGCTTACTCGGACAGGGGGCAGAGACCCAGTACTTC.

This clone was found a few times. The V gene is TRBV11-2, the J gene TRBJ1-6, with D unresolved. Deletions cut 1 base from V and 7 bases from J, with 5 bases between. The germline V gene has CDR1 SGHAT and CDR2 FQNNGV. The CDR3 loop spans 13 amino acids. This CDR3 is CASSLVSNSPLHF. Here the CDR3 DNA reads TGTGCCAGCAGCTTAGTATCGAATTCACCCCTCCACTTT. Full variable domain (missing parts from reference TRBV11-2 and TRBJ1-6): EAGVAQSPRYKIIEKRQSVAFWCNPISGHATLYWYQQILGQGPKLLIQFQNNGVVDDSQLPKDRFSAERLKGVDSTLKIQPAKLEDSAVYLCASSLVSNSPLHFGNGTRLTVT.

The rearrangement uses TRBV9 and TRBJ1-3, with D possibly being TRBD1 (6 bases). The CDR3 is 15 residues long. V dropped 4 bases and J dropped 7 bases, with 18 bases sitting between them. Per the germline V gene, CDR1 is SGDLS and CDR2 is YYNGEE. This chain's CDR3 is CASSTGGQGRNTIYF. Written as DNA, the CDR3 is TGTGCCAGCAGCACCGGGGGGCAGGGAAGGAACACCATATATTTT. The full variable domain, completed using reference TRBV9 and TRBJ1-3, is DSGVTQTPKHLITATGQRVTLRCSPRSGDLSVYWYQQSLDQGLQFLIQYYNGEERAKGNILERFSAQQFPDLHSELNLSSLELGDSALYFCASSTGGQGRNTIYFGEGSWLTVV.

A single count supports this clone. The chain employs TRBV10-1 and TRBJ2-2, with a tentative D call TRBD2 (6 bases). The V gene's germline CDR1 is WNHNN and CDR2 SYGVQD (reference sequence). CDR3 length: 13 amino acids. V lost 4 bases to trimming and J lost 5 bases, with 8 bases between them. The CDR3, as DNA: TGCGCCAGCAGTGCAAGCGGGACCGGGGAGCTGTTTTTT. Translated, it gives CASSASGTGELFF.

The V gene is TRBV7-6, the J gene TRBJ2-3; 10 bases map to TRBD2. The CDR3 spans 17 residues. The ends lost 1 base at V and 6 bases at J; junction bases unmatched: 10. Germline V gene sequence: CDR1 SGHVS, CDR2 FNYEAQ. The CDR3 region is CASSLESEREGPDTQYF. DNA for the CDR3: TGTGCCAGCAGCTTAGAATCTGAGCGGGAGGGCCCTGATACGCAGTATTTT.